Listed here are 18 T cell receptor beta chains from one sample, sequenced in a study of T cell responses to AZD1222 COVID-19 vaccine. The table came from immunoSEQ multiplex PCR; TCRdb's copy has only in-frame clones and leaves some out. The repertoire has some 25,000 clones, approximately 85% of them found once; the top ten carry around 2.7%. The input for sequencing was peripheral blood, taken 28 days after the second AZD1222 dose. The receptors derive from an adult who received the AZD1222 COVID-19 vaccine.

The chain recombines TRBV5-1 with TRBJ2-1; 7 bases match TRBD1. Germline CDR1 reads SGHRS; CDR2 reads YFSETQ. The CDR3 extends over 13 amino acids. The trim removed 0 bases at V and 9 bases at J, leaving 3 bases unmatched. As DNA, the CDR3 is TGCGCCAGCAGCTTGGTGGCAGGGGGTGAGCAGTTCTTC. It is translated as CASSLVAGGEQFF.

This chain uses TRBV19 with TRBJ1-5; weak D call: TRBD1 (6 bases). The CDR3 has 14 amino acids. V was trimmed by 3 bases and J by 3 bases, leaving 9 bases between them. Per germline, CDR1 LNHDA and CDR2 SQIVND (reference sequence). CDR3 bases: TGTGCCAGTAGTATGGGACACCTCAATCAGCCCCAGCATTTT. This codes for CASSMGHLNQPQHF.

The chain has TRBV3-1 (or the pseudogene TRBV3-2) and TRBJ1-3; D is unresolved. The ends were cut back, 2 bases at V and 2 bases at J, with 7 bases in the middle. The CDR3 contains 14 residues. Germline-derived CDR1 and CDR2 are LGHDT and YNNKEL (reference sequence). CDR3 nucleotide sequence: TGTGCCAGCAGCCAATACGGGACTGGAAACACCATATATTTT. This sequence encodes CASSQYGTGNTIYF.

The chain uses TRBV6-5 and TRBJ1-2; perhaps TRBD1 as D (5 bases). The ends were cut back, 6 bases at V and 2 bases at J, with 10 bases in the middle. There are 13 residues in the CDR3. Germline CDR1 and CDR2: MNHEY and SVGAGI. CDR3 sequence: CASRTTENYGYTF. CDR3 in DNA: TGTGCCAGCAGGACGACAGAAAACTATGGCTACACCTTC.

The genes are TRBV19 and TRBJ1-5; unclear D gene. The germline V gene has CDR1 LNHDA and CDR2 SQIVND (reference sequence). The CDR3 is 15 amino acids. Trimming stripped 2 bases from V and 0 bases from J, with 8 bases between. CDR3 in DNA: TGTGCCAGTAGTATAACACTATATAGCAATCAGCCCCAGCATTTT. Amino acids: CASSITLYSNQPQHF.

This clone came up once. This sequence joins TRBV6-2 or TRBV6-3 and TRBJ1-1; D call uncertain. Germline values: CDR1 MNHEY, CDR2 SVGEGT. V was cut by 0 bases and J by 0 bases, with 2 bases left in between. This CDR3 is built from 13 residues. This CDR3 is CASSYSMNTEAFF. The CDR3, as DNA: TGTGCCAGCAGTTACTCGATGAACACTGAAGCTTTCTTT.

The chain carries TRBV19 and TRBJ2-5; D is unresolved. The germline V gene has CDR1 LNHDA and CDR2 SQIVND (reference sequence). This CDR3 comprises 13 residues. Trimming left V 4 bases short and J 5 bases short, with 11 bases between. The CDR3 region has the DNA TGTGCCAGTAGTAGGTCGATGATGGAGACCCAGTACTTC. Translated, it gives CASSRSMMETQYF. The full variable domain, in which reference TRBV19 and TRBJ2-5 provide the parts outside the CDR3, is DGGITQSPKYLFRKEGQNVTLSCEQNLNHDAMYWYRQDPGQGLRLIYYSQIVNDFQKGDIAEGYSVSREKKESFPLTVTSAQKNPTAFYLCASSRSMMETQYFGPGTRLLVL.

This clone was detected only a few times. The V gene is TRBV5-1, the J gene TRBJ1-4; 8 bases agree with TRBD1. The V gene end was trimmed by 3 bases and the J gene end by 8 bases; junction bases not matched to a gene: 6. The germline CDR1 and CDR2 sequences are SGHRS and YFSETQ. The CDR3 is 14 amino acids. The CDR3 region has the DNA TGCGCCAGCAGCTCGGGACAGGAGGGGGAAAAACTGTTTTTT. This sequence encodes CASSSGQEGEKLFF. Supplemented by reference TRBV5-1 and TRBJ1-4, the full variable domain reads KAGVTQTPRYLIKTRGQQVTLSCSPISGHRSVSWYQQTPGQGLQFLFEYFSETQRNKGNFPGRFSGRQFSNSRSEMNVSTLELGDSALYLCASSSGQEGEKLFFGSGTQLSVL.

This sequence joins TRBV12-3 or TRBV12-4 and TRBJ2-7, with D uncertain. Trimming pared 3 bases from V and 1 base from J, leaving 4 bases between. The CDR3 has 12 residues. Written as DNA, the CDR3 is TGTGCCAGCAGTTTGGGATCCTACGAGCAGTACTTC. Translating gives CASSLGSYEQYF.

The chain recombines TRBV5-1 with TRBJ2-5, with D unresolved. Trimming pared 2 bases from V and 5 bases from J, leaving 4 bases between. Germline CDR1 is SGHRS and CDR2 is YFSETQ. This CDR3 is 11 amino acids long. The CDR3 DNA follows: TGCGCCAGCAGCTTCGACGAGACCCAGTACTTC. Its translation: CASSFDETQYF.

The chain carries TRBV7-2 and TRBJ2-7, with TRBD1 as a possible D gene (6 bases). Per germline, CDR1 SGHTA and CDR2 FQGNSA. V was shortened by 6 bases and J by 0 bases, with 15 bases between the two germline ends. The CDR3 spans 15 residues. CDR3 DNA sequence: TGTGCCAGCAGGCAACTCGGACAGCTCTCCTACGAGCAGTACTTC. Protein: CASRQLGQLSYEQYF.

The chain links TRBV11-2 to TRBJ1-1, with a tentative D call TRBD1 (5 bases). The V and J ends lost 2 bases and 6 bases respectively, with 16 bases between them. CDR3 size: 15 residues. Germline V gene sequence: CDR1 SGHAT, CDR2 FQNNGV. Written as DNA, the CDR3 is TGTGCCAGCAGCTTACATCTACAGGACTACCCTGAAGCTTTCTTT. Its protein product is CASSLHLQDYPEAFF. The full variable domain, with the rest looked up from reference TRBV11-2 and TRBJ1-1, is EAGVAQSPRYKIIEKRQSVAFWCNPISGHATLYWYQQILGQGPKLLIQFQNNGVVDDSQLPKDRFSAERLKGVDSTLKIQPAKLEDSAVYLCASSLHLQDYPEAFFGQGTRLTVV.

The chain links TRBV10-3 to TRBJ2-5; D not resolved. Looked up from germline, CDR1 is ENHRY and CDR2 is SYGVKD. CDR3 length equals 13 residues. V lost 4 bases and J 1 base, leaving 7 bases between the germline ends. Written as DNA, the CDR3 is TGTGCCATCAGTGTTAGGGCCCAAGAGACCCAGTACTTC. Translated, it gives CAISVRAQETQYF.

The genes are TRBV11-1 and TRBJ2-7, with TRBD1 as a possible D gene (6 bases). The V end was cut by 5 bases, the J end by 6 bases, with 17 bases between. Per germline, CDR1 SGHAT and CDR2 FQDESV (reference sequence). The CDR3 runs to 14 residues. CDR3 DNA: TGTGCCAGCAGCCTAGGGGGTTGGAGCGCCGAGCAGTACTTC. Translating gives CASSLGGWSAEQYF.

The gene calls are TRBV3-1 (or the pseudogene TRBV3-2) and TRBJ1-2, with 9 positions matching TRBD1. The CDR3 spans 15 residues. Trimming cost V 3 bases and J 6 bases; bases outside gene matches: 8. CDR1 is LGHDT and CDR2 is YNNKEL in the germline V gene (reference sequence). The CDR3 DNA sequence: TGTGCCAGCAGCCAGTGGGACAGGGCTCCTCATGGCTACACCTTC. Amino acid sequence: CASSQWDRAPHGYTF.

Here the CDR3 reads CASGWLQGAGNEQFF. As DNA, the CDR3 is TGTGCTAGTGGGTGGCTGCAGGGGGCGGGTAATGAGCAGTTCTTC. This rearrangement joins TRBV12-5 to TRBJ2-1, with 8 bases identical to TRBD1. Germline CDR1 LGHNT, CDR2 FRNRAP. The CDR3 spans 15 residues. The ends lost 6 bases at V and 7 bases at J; junction bases unmatched: 11.

The chain links TRBV12-3 or TRBV12-4 to TRBJ1-1; D may be TRBD1 (6 bases). CDR3 length equals 12 residues. V was shortened by 7 bases and J by 10 bases, with 16 bases between the two germline ends. DNA of the CDR3: TGTGCCAGCACGTCACAGGGAGAGGGAGCTTTCTTT. Protein product: CASTSQGEGAFF.

This chain joins TRBV7-3 and TRBJ2-3, with 10 bases that match TRBD2. The V gene's germline CDR1 is SGHTA and CDR2 FQGTGA. The CDR3 runs to 17 residues. The J segment lost 0 bases and the V segment lost 4 bases, leaving 7 bases of the junction unmatched. In DNA form, the CDR3 reads TGTGCCAGCAGCTCGGGGACTAGCGACCCTAGCACAGATACGCAGTATTTT. This gives the protein CASSSGTSDPSTDTQYF.